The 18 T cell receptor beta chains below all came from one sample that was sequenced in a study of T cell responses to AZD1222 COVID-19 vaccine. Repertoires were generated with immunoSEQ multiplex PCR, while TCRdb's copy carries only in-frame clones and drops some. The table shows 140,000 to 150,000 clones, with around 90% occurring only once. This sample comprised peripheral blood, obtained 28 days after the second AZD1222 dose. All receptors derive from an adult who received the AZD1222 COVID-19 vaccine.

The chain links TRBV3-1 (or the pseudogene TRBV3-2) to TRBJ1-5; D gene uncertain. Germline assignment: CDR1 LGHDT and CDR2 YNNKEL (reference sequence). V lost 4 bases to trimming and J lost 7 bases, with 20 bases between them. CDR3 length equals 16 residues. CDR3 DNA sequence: TGTGCCAGCAGCCCCAGTCCTGATGGCCGAGACCAGCCCCAGCATTTT. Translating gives CASSPSPDGRDQPQHF.

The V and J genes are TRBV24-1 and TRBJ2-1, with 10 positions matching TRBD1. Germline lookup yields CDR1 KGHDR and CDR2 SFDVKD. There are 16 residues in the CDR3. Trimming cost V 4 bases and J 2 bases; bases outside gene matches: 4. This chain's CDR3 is CATSEPDRGPYNEQFF. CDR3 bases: TGTGCCACCAGTGAGCCTGACAGGGGGCCCTACAATGAGCAGTTCTTC.

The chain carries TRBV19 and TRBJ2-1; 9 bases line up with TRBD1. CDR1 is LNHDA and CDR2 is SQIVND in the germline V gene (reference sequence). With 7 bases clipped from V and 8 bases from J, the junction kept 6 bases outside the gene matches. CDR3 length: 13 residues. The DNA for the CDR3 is TGTGCCAGTAACCAGGGACAGGGAGATGAGCAGTTCTTC. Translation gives CASNQGQGDEQFF.

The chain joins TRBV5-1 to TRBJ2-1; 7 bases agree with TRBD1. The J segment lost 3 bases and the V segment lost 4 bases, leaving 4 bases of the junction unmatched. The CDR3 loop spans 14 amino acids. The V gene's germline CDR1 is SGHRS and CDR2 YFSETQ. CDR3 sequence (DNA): TGCGCCAGCAGCCAGACAGGGAGCTACAATGAGCAGTTCTTC. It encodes CASSQTGSYNEQFF.

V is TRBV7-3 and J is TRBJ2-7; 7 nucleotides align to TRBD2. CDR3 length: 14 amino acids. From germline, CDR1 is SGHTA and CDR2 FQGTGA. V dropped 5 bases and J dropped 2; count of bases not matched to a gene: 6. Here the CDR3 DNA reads TGTGCCAGCAGCCTCCTTAGCGGGCCCTACGAGCAGTACTTC. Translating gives CASSLLSGPYEQYF.

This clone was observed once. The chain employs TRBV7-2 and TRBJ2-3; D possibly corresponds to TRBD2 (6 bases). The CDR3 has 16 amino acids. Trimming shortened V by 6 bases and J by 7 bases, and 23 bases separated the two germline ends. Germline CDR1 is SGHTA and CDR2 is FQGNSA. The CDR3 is CASSPQAGTLAHTQYF. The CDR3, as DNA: TGTGCCAGCAGTCCGCAGGCCGGGACTCTGGCTCATACGCAGTATTTT.

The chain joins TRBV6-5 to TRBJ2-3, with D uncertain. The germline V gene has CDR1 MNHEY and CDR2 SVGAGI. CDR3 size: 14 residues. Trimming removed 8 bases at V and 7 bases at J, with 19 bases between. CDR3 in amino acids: CASRKSAGGYTQYF. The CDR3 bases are TGTGCCAGCCGTAAGTCGGCAGGCGGATATACGCAGTATTTT.

Here the CDR3 DNA reads TGTGCCAGCAGCCCAAACGGCGGGGGAGGCTTCGGTGAGCAGTTCTTC. Protein product: CASSPNGGGGFGEQFF. The rearrangement links TRBV7-7 to TRBJ2-1, with 7 bases that match TRBD2. Germline loops: CDR1 SSHAT, CDR2 FNYEAQ (reference sequence). The trim removed 5 bases at V and 9 bases at J, leaving 16 bases unmatched. The CDR3 length is 16 residues.

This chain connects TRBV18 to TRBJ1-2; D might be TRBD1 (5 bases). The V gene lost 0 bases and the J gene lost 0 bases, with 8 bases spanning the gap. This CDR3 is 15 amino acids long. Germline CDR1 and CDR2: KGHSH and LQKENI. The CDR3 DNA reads TGTGCCAGCTCACCACCGGACATCTCTAACTATGGCTACACCTTC. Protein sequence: CASSPPDISNYGYTF.

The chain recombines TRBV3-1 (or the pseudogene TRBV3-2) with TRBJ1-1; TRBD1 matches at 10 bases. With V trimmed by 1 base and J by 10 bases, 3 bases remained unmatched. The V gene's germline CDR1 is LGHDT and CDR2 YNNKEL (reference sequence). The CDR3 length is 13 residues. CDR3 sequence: CASSQGTGGRAFF. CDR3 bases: TGTGCCAGCAGCCAAGGGACAGGGGGGCGAGCTTTCTTT.

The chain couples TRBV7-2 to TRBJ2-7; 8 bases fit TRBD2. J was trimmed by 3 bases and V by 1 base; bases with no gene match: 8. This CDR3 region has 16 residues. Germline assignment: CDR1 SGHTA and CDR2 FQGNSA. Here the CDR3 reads CASSLVSAGGRYEQYF. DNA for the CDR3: TGTGCCAGCAGCTTAGTCTCGGCGGGGGGCCGCTACGAGCAGTACTTC. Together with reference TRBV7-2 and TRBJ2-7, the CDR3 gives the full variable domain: GAGVSQSPSNKVTEKGKDVELRCDPISGHTALYWYRQSLGQGLEFLIYFQGNSAPDKSGLPSDRFSAERTGGSVSTLTIQRTQQEDSAVYLCASSLVSAGGRYEQYFGPGTRLTVT.

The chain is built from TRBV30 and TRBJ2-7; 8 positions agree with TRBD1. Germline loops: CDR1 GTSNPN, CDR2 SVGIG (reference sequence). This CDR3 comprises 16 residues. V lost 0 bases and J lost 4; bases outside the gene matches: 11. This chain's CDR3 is CAWSVHRRGRVYEQYF. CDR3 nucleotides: TGTGCCTGGAGTGTACATCGCAGGGGGCGAGTTTACGAGCAGTACTTC.

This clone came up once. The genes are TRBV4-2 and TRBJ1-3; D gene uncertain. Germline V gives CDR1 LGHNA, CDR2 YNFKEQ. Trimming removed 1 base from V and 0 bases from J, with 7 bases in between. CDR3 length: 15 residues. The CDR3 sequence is CASSQGGNSGNTIYF. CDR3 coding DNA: TGTGCCAGCAGCCAAGGAGGAAACTCTGGAAACACCATATATTTT.

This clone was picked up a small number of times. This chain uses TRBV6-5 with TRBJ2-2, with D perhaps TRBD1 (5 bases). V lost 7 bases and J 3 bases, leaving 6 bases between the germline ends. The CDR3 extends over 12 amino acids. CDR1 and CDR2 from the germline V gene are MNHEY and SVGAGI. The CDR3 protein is CASTRDTGELFF. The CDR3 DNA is TGTGCCAGCACCAGGGACACCGGGGAGCTGTTTTTT.

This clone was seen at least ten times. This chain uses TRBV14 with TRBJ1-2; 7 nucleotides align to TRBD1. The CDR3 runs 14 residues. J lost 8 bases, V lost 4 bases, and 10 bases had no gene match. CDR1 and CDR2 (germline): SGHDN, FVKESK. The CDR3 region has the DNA TGTGCCAGCAGCCCCCAGACAGGGAGGGAAGGCTACACCTTC. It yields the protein CASSPQTGREGYTF.

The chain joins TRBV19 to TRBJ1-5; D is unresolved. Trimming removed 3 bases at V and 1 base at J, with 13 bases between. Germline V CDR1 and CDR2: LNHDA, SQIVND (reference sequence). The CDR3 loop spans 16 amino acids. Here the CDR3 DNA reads TGTGCCAGTAGTATGTTTGCAGCTGGGAGCAATCAGCCCCAGCATTTT. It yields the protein CASSMFAAGSNQPQHF.

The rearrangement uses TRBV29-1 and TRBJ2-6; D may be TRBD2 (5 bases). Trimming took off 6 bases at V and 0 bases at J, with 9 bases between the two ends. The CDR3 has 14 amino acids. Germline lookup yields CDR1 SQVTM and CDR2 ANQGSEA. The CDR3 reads CSVPEGSGANVLTF. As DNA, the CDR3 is TGCAGCGTGCCAGAGGGCTCTGGGGCCAACGTCCTGACTTTC. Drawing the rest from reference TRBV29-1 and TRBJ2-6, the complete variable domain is SAVISQKPSRDICQRGTSLTIQCQVDSQVTMMFWYRQQPGQSLTLIATANQGSEATYESGFVIDKFPISRPNLTFSTLTVSNMSPEDSSIYLCSVPEGSGANVLTFGAGSRLTVL.

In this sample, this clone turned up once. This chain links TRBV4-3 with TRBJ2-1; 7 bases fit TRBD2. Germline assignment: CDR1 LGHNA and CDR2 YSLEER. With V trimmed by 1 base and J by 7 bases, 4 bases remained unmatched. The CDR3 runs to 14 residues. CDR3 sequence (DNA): TGCGCCAGCAGCCAAGTAGCCGGGAGGAATGAGCAGTTCTTC. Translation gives CASSQVAGRNEQFF.